This passage covers 5 T cell receptor beta chains from one sample sequenced in a study of blood T cell repertoires in COVID-19. Measured with immunoSEQ multiplex PCR; TCRdb has only the in-frame clones, and not every one. The table lists over 130,000 clones, 84% of them singletons, with roughly 3.4% in the top ten. The material sequenced was PBMCs or T cells enriched from blood (not recorded which). The receptors were sampled from a woman aged 45 to 65 with acute COVID-19.

This clone has only a few counts. For the CDR3, the DNA is TGTGCCACCAGCAGAGGAGGGACAGGGGAAAATTCACCCCTCCACTTT. Its translation: CATSRGGTGENSPLHF. V is TRBV15 and J is TRBJ1-6; TRBD1 matches at 10 bases. Losses at the gene ends were 1 base for V and 7 bases for J; bases not matched to a gene: 4. Looked up from germline, CDR1 is LNHNV and CDR2 is YYDKDF (reference sequence). The CDR3 loop spans 16 amino acids.

The V call is TRBV5-5, the J call TRBJ2-7; D is possibly TRBD2 (5 bases). V gave up 4 bases and J gave up 2 bases, with 13 bases separating them. The CDR3 contains 14 residues. Germline V gene lookup returns CDR1 SGHKS and CDR2 YYEKEE (reference sequence). CDR3 sequence: CASSLEDSAYEQYF. The CDR3 region has the DNA TGTGCCAGCAGCCTCGAGGATAGCGCCTACGAGCAGTACTTC.

V and J are TRBV4-2 and TRBJ2-7; TRBD2 is a possible D gene (5 bases). CDR3 length equals 15 residues. V was trimmed by 2 bases and J by 2 bases, leaving 13 bases between them. In germline, CDR1 is LGHNA, CDR2 YNFKEQ. This chain's CDR3 is CASSQSSREAYEQYF. The CDR3 coding sequence is TGTGCCAGCAGCCAATCGTCTCGGGAAGCCTACGAGCAGTACTTC.

This sequence joins TRBV11-3 and TRBJ2-5; TRBD2 aligns across 9 bases. V lost 3 bases, J lost 2 bases, and 4 bases stayed unmatched. Germline V gives CDR1 SGHNT, CDR2 YENEEA. This CDR3 region has 15 residues. CDR3 loop: CASSFGLAGQETQYF. The CDR3 coding sequence is TGTGCCAGCAGCTTTGGTCTAGCGGGACAAGAGACCCAGTACTTC.

The chain is built from TRBV5-1 and TRBJ2-7; 13 bases agree with TRBD2. CDR1 and CDR2 from the germline V gene are SGHRS and YFSETQ. The CDR3 totals 15 residues. V dropped 4 bases and J dropped 4; count of bases not matched to a gene: 5. CDR3 nucleotides: TGCGCCAGCAGCCTGGGACTAGCGGGAATTTACGAGCAGTACTTC. It is translated as CASSLGLAGIYEQYF.